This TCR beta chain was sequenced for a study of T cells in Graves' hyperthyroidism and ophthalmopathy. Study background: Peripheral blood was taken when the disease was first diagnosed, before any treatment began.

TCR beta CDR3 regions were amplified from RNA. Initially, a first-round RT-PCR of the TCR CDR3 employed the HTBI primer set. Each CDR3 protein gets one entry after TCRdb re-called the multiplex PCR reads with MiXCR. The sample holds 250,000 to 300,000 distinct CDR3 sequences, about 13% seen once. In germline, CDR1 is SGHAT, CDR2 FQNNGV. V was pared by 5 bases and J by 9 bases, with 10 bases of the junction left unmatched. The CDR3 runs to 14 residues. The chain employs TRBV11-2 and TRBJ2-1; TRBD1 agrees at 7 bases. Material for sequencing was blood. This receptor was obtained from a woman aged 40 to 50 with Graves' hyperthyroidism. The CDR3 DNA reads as TGTGCCAGCAGCCATACCCCGACAGGGACTGAGCAGTTCTTC. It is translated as CASSHTPTGTEQFF. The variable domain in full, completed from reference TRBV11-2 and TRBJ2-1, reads EAGVAQSPRYKIIEKRQSVAFWCNPISGHATLYWYQQILGQGPKLLIQFQNNGVVDDSQLPKDRFSAERLKGVDSTLKIQPAKLEDSAVYLCASSHTPTGTEQFFGPGTRLTVL.